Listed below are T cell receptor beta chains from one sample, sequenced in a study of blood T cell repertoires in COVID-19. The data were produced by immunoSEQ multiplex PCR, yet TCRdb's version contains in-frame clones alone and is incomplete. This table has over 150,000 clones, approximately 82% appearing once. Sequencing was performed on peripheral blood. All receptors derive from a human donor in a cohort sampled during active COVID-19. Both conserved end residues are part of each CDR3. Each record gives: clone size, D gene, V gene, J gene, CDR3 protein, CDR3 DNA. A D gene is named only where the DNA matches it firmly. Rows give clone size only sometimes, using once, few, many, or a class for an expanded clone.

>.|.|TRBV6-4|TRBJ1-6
CASRWDNFYNSPLHF
TGTGCCAGCAGATGGGACAATTTCTATAATTCACCCCTCCACTTT
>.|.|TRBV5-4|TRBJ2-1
CASSLARQNEQFF
TGTGCCAGCAGCTTGGCCAGGCAGAATGAGCAGTTCTTC
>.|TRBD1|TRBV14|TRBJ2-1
CASSHSRTGSRNEQFF
TGTGCCAGCAGCCACTCCCGGACAGGGTCGAGAAATGAGCAGTTCTTC
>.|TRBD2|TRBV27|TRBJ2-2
CASSLRLAGGAGELFF
TGTGCCAGCAGTTTAAGGCTAGCGGGAGGGGCGGGGGAGCTGTTTTTT
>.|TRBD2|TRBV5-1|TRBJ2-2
CASSLSGGGNTGELFF
TGCGCCAGCAGCTTGTCTGGCGGGGGGAACACCGGGGAGCTGTTTTTT
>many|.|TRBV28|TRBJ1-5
CASKGAGNQPQHF
TGTGCCAGCAAAGGGGCTGGCAATCAGCCCCAGCATTTT
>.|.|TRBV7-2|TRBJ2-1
CASSLVRGYNEQFF
TGTGCCAGCAGCTTAGTCCGCGGCTACAATGAGCAGTTCTTC
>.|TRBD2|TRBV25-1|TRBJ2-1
CASSEEAGRKFF
TGTGCCAGCAGTGAAGAAGCGGGAAGGAAGTTCTTC
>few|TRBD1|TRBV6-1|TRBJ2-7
CASSEGTGYSYEQYF
TGTGCCAGCAGTGAAGGGACAGGATATTCCTACGAGCAGTACTTC
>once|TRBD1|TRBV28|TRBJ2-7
CASRDGTGLSYEQYF
TGTGCCAGCAGGGATGGGACAGGGCTCTCCTACGAGCAGTACTTC
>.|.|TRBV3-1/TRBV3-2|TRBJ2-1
CASSQNGPPEQFF
TGTGCCAGCAGCCAAAATGGCCCCCCTGAGCAGTTCTTC
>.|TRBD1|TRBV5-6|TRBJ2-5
CASSRTTGRKTQYF
TGTGCCAGCAGCCGGACGACAGGGCGGAAGACCCAGTACTTC
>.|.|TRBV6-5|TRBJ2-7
CASSPSVYEQYF
TGTGCCAGCAGTCCTAGCGTCTACGAGCAGTACTTC
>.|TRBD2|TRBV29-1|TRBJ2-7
CSVEGGGRAYEQYF
TGCAGCGTTGAGGGTGGCGGGAGAGCATACGAGCAGTACTTC
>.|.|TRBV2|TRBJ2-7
CASSAGGQLYEQYF
TGTGCCAGCAGTGCCGGAGGCCAGCTTTACGAGCAGTACTTC
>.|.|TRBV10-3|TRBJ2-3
CAIKTAASTDTQYF
TGTGCCATCAAGACGGCGGCCAGCACAGATACGCAGTATTTT
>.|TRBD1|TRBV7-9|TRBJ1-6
CASSSSGTGDNSPLHF
TGTGCCAGCAGTTCCTCCGGGACAGGGGATAATTCACCCCTCCACTTT
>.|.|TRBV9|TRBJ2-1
CASSTGGSGRNEQFF
TGTGCCAGCAGCACCGGCGGCTCGGGGAGAAATGAGCAGTTCTTC
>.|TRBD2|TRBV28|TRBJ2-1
CASSLLLAGGYNEQFF
TGTGCCAGCAGTCTCCTTCTAGCGGGAGGATACAATGAGCAGTTCTTC
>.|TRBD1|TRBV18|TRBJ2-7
CASSTDRGVYEQYF
TGTGCCAGCTCAACCGACAGGGGGGTGTACGAGCAGTACTTC
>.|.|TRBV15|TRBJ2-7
CATSRGGTGVYEQYF
TGTGCCACCAGCAGAGGGGGCACAGGAGTCTACGAGCAGTACTTC
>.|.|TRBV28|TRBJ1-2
CASSVDSNYGYTF
TGTGCCAGCAGTGTGGACAGCAACTATGGCTACACCTTC
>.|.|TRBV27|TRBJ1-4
CASSLQGPATNEKLFF
TGTGCCAGCAGTTTACAGGGGCCTGCAACTAATGAAAAACTGTTTTTT
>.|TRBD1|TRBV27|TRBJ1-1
CASSALLGTANTEAFF
TGTGCCAGCAGTGCACTATTGGGGACAGCGAACACTGAAGCTTTCTTT
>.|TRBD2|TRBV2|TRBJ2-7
CASRGGLAGGPRSYEQYF
TGTGCCAGCAGGGGGGGACTAGCGGGAGGGCCTCGGTCCTACGAGCAGTACTTC
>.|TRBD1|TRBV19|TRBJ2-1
CASSHDREQYNEQFF
TGTGCCAGTTCTCACGACAGGGAGCAATACAATGAGCAGTTCTTC
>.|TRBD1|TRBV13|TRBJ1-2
CASSFRQGEGGYTF
TGTGCCAGCAGCTTCAGACAGGGGGAAGGCGGCTACACCTTC
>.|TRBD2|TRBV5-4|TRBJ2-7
CASSSGGTHYEQYF
TGTGCCAGCAGCTCGGGGGGGACTCACTACGAGCAGTACTTC
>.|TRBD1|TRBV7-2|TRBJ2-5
CASSLEGARVETQYF
TGTGCCAGCAGCTTAGAGGGGGCGCGGGTGGAGACCCAGTACTTC
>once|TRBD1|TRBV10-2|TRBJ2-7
CASRTGTGTYEQYF
TGCGCCAGCCGCACCGGGACAGGGACCTACGAGCAGTACTTC
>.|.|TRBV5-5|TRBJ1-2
CASSLVAVNYGYTF
TGTGCCAGCAGCTTGGTAGCAGTCAACTATGGCTACACCTTC
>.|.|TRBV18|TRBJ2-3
CASSQITDTQYF
TGTGCCAGCTCCCAGATCACAGATACGCAGTATTTT
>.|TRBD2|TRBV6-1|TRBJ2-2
CASSRTSGYTGELFF
TGTGCCAGCAGTAGGACTAGCGGCTACACCGGGGAGCTGTTTTTT
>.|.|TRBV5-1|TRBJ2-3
CASSLTTDTQYF
TGCGCCAGCAGCCTAACCACAGATACGCAGTATTTT
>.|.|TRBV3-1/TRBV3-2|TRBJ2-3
CASSRGPAPDTQYF
TGTGCCAGCAGTAGAGGTCCCGCGCCAGATACGCAGTATTTT
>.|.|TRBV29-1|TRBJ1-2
CSVEAQGNYYGYTF
TGCAGCGTTGAAGCCCAGGGTAACTACTATGGCTACACCTTC
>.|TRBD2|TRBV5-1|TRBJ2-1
CASSLGGLAGYNEQFF
TGCGCCAGCAGCTTGGGGGGACTAGCGGGATACAATGAGCAGTTCTTC
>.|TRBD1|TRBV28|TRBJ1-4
CASAPGQEAEKLFF
TGTGCCAGCGCCCCGGGACAGGAGGCTGAAAAACTGTTTTTT
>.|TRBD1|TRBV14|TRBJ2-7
CASSLGTGHYEQYF
TGTGCCAGCAGCCTAGGGACAGGGCACTACGAGCAGTACTTC
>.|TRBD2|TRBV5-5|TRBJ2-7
CASSRTSGSWDEQYF
TGTGCCAGCAGCCGAACTAGCGGGAGTTGGGACGAGCAGTACTTC
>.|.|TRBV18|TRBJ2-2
CASSPVRGTVNTGELFF
TGTGCCAGCTCACCCGTGAGGGGGACGGTGAACACCGGGGAGCTGTTTTTT
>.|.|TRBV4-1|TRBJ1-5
CASSQIQGLDQPQHF
TGCGCCAGCAGCCAGATTCAGGGTTTGGACCAGCCCCAGCATTTT
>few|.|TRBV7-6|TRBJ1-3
CASSLVGHSGNTIYF
TGTGCCAGCAGCTTAGTAGGACACTCTGGAAACACCATATATTTT
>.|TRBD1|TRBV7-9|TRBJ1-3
CASSVRQGAGGNTIYF
TGTGCCAGCAGCGTGAGACAGGGGGCTGGCGGAAACACCATATATTTT
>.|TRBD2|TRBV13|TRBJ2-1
CASSSPTSGSVNEQFF
TGTGCCAGCAGCTCACCTACTAGCGGGAGTGTCAATGAGCAGTTCTTC
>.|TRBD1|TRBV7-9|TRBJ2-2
CASSLQGAGGELFF
TGTGCCAGCAGCTTACAGGGGGCAGGCGGGGAGCTGTTTTTT
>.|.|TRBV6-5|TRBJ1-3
CASRRTAGNTIYF
TGTGCCAGCAGACGGACAGCCGGAAACACCATATATTTT
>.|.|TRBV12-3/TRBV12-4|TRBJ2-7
CASSFGRTYEQYF
TGTGCCAGCAGTTTTGGCAGAACCTACGAGCAGTACTTC